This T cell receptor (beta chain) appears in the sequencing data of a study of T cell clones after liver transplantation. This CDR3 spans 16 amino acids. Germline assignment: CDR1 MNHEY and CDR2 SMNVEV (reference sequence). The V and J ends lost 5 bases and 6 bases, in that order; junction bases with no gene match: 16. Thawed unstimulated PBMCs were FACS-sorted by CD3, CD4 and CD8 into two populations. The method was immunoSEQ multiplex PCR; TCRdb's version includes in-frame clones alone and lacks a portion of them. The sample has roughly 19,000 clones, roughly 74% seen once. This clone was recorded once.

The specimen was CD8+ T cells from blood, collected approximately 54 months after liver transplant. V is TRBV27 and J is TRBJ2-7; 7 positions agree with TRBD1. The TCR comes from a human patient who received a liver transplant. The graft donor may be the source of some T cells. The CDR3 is CASSLTLGTGAIEQYF. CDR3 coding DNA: TGTGCCAGCAGTCTGACCCTCGGCACAGGGGCGATCGAGCAGTACTTC.